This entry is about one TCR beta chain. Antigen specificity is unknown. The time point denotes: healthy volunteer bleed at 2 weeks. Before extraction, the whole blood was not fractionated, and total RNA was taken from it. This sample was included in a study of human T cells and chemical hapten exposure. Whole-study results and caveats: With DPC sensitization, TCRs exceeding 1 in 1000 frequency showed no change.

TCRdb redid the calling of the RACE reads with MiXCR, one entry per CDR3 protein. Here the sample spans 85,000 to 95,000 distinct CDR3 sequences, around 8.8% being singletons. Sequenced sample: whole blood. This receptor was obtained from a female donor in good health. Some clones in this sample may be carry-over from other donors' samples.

CDR3 DNA sequence: TGCGCCAGCAGCTCGTTACAGGGGATAGGTGGCTACACCTTC. Protein sequence: CASSSLQGIGGYTF. The chain carries TRBV5-1 and TRBJ1-2; the match to TRBD1 covers 7 bases. Germline lookup yields CDR1 SGHRS and CDR2 YFSETQ. The CDR3 consists of 14 residues. J was trimmed by 7 bases and V by 3 bases; bases with no gene match: 9.